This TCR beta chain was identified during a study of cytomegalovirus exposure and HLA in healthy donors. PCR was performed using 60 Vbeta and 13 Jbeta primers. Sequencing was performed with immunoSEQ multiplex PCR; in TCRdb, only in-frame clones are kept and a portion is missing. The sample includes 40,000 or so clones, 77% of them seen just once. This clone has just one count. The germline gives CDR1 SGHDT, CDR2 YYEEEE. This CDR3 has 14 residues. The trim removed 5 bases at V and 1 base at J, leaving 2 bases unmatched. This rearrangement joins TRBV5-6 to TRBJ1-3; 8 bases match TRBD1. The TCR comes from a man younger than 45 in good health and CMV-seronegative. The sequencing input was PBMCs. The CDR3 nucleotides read TGTGCCAGCAGGCGGACAGGGTCTGGAAACACCATATATTTT. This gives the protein CASRRTGSGNTIYF.